The 11 T cell receptor beta chains in this list originate from one sample, sequenced in a study of T cell responses to AZD1222 COVID-19 vaccine. Measured with immunoSEQ multiplex PCR; TCRdb has only the in-frame clones, and not every one. The sample has 150,000 to 200,000 clones, 90% to 95% seen once. Source: peripheral blood, taken on day 0 of AZD1222 vaccination. These TCRs come from an adult in good health.

The rearrangement links TRBV5-6 to TRBJ1-6; maybe TRBD1 (5 bases). Trimming cost V 1 base and J 1 base, with 9 bases left between them. CDR3 length: 16 residues. From germline, CDR1 is SGHDT and CDR2 YYEEEE. CDR3 sequence reads: CASSLYGGSYNSPLHF. In DNA, the CDR3 is TGTGCCAGCAGCTTGTACGGGGGTTCCTATAATTCACCCCTCCACTTT.

The chain has TRBV21-1 and TRBJ1-1. TRBV21-1 is a recognized pseudogene. This CDR3 spans 16 amino acids. Written as DNA, the CDR3 is TGTGCCAGCAGCAAAGGTTCGACCCGGGTGGGCACTGAAGCTTTCTTT. Encoded protein: CASSKGSTRVGTEAFF.

DNA for the CDR3: TGCGCCAGCAGCGTTAGCGGGGGATACAATGAGCAGTTCTTC. This sequence encodes CASSVSGGYNEQFF. This chain uses TRBV5-1 with TRBJ2-1; the match to TRBD2 covers 9 bases. This CDR3 comprises 14 residues. Germline CDR1 SGHRS, CDR2 YFSETQ. V gave up 4 bases and J gave up 4 bases; unmatched junction bases: 3.

The chain joins TRBV10-3 to TRBJ2-1; TRBD1 aligns across 7 bases. After removal of 4 bases from V and 6 bases from J, the junction contained 12 bases not matched to a gene. The CDR3 length is 16 residues. From germline, CDR1 is ENHRY and CDR2 SYGVKD. CDR3 protein: CAISAPRDSTFNEQFF. In DNA, the CDR3 is TGTGCCATCAGTGCTCCCCGGGACAGTACGTTCAATGAGCAGTTCTTC.

The rearrangement joins TRBV10-3 to TRBJ1-1, with unresolved D. CDR1 and CDR2 (germline): ENHRY, SYGVKD. The V end lost 3 bases, the J end lost 7 bases, and 12 bases lay between the germline ends. CDR3 length: 13 amino acids. The CDR3 region has the DNA TGTGCCATCAGTGATGGCGAGGGTTATGAAGCTTTCTTT. It codes for CAISDGEGYEAFF.

The V call is TRBV6-5, the J call TRBJ1-2, with D hard to call. Trimming took off 0 bases at V and 4 bases at J, with 15 bases between the two ends. Germline values: CDR1 MNHEY, CDR2 SVGAGI. CDR3 length: 16 amino acids. The CDR3 reads CASSYSLITRGYGYTF. CDR3 in DNA: TGTGCCAGCAGTTACTCGCTGATAACTCGGGGCTATGGCTACACCTTC.

This chain connects TRBV6-6 to TRBJ1-2, with a weak D call TRBD1 (5 bases). This CDR3 is 11 amino acids long. Deletions cut 5 bases from V and 9 bases from J, with 10 bases between. Germline CDR1 is MNHNY and CDR2 is SVGAGI (reference sequence). The CDR3 DNA sequence: TGTGCCAGCAGTAGACAGACTAGCTACACCTTC. Translation gives CASSRQTSYTF.

The genes are TRBV19 and TRBJ1-5; possibly TRBD1 for D (6 bases). The CDR3 sequence is 15 residues long. Looked up from germline, CDR1 is LNHDA and CDR2 is SQIVND (reference sequence). V lost 4 bases to trimming and J lost 0 bases, with 10 bases between them. The CDR3 region is CASSTTGLSNQPQHF. DNA of the CDR3: TGTGCCAGTAGTACGACAGGACTTAGCAATCAGCCCCAGCATTTT.

This clone has only one observation. The rearrangement uses TRBV6-5 and TRBJ2-7; D may be TRBD1 (6 bases). Per germline, CDR1 MNHEY and CDR2 SVGAGI. The V and J ends lost 2 bases and 1 base respectively, with 12 bases between them. This CDR3 has 15 amino acids. Written as DNA, the CDR3 is TGTGCCAGCAGTTACATGCAGGGGCTATCCTACGAGCAGTACTTC. Its translation: CASSYMQGLSYEQYF.

The chain is built from TRBV24-1 and TRBJ2-1, with 13 bases identical to TRBD2. Germline V gene lookup returns CDR1 KGHDR and CDR2 SFDVKD. Trimming removed 9 bases from V and 7 bases from J; junction bases left unmatched: 5. The CDR3 length is 14 residues. CDR3 in DNA: TGTGCCACCGGGACTAGCGGGGCTCGTAATGAGCAGTTCTTC. This sequence encodes CATGTSGARNEQFF.

V is TRBV5-6 and J is TRBJ2-5; 7 bases fit TRBD2. V shed 0 bases, J shed 4 bases, and the junction held 3 bases outside the gene matches. The CDR3 is 14 residues long. Per germline, CDR1 SGHDT and CDR2 YYEEEE. In DNA, the CDR3 is TGTGCCAGCAGCTTGGGCCAGCGGGGAGAGACCCAGTACTTC. Its translation: CASSLGQRGETQYF.